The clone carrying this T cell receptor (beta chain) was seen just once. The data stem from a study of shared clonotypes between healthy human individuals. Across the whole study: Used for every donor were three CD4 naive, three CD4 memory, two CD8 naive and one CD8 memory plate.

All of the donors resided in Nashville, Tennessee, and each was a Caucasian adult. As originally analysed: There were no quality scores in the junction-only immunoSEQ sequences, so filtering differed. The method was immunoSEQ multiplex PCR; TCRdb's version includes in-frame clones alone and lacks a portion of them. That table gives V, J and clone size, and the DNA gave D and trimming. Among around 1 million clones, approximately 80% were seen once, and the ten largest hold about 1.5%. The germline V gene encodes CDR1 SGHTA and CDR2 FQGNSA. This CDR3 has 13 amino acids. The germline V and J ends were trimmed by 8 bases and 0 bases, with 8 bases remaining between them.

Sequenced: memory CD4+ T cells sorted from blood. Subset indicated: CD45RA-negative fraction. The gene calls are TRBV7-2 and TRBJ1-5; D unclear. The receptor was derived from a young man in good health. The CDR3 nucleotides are TGTGCCAGCGCCTGGTCTAGCAATCAGCCCCAGCATTTT. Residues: CASAWSSNQPQHF.